There are a few counts of the clone carrying this TCR delta chain. Its antigen is as yet unknown. The sample comes from a study of Vδ1+ human thymocytes. Study results and limitations: Thymic delta-chain repertoires held 15% to 20% Vdelta2 sequences and few Vdelta3, despite high sort purity. Thymic TRG and TRD repertoires appeared highly polyclonal. Unexpected Vdelta2 sequences could cause misinterpretation of bulk repertoire data. Many TRG clonotypes were shared between donors; TRD repertoires were essentially private.

Sequences come from RNA converted to cDNA by reverse transcription. Pooled V-gene forward primers with one constant-region reverse primer generated the CDR3 amplicons by multiplex PCR. TCRdb fed the multiplex PCR reads to CATT. The sample lists under 80,000 delta-chain clones, about 30% seen once, with approximately 0.25% in the top ten. Germline loops: CDR1 TSWWSYY, CDR2 QGS. This CDR3 has 19 residues. V dropped 0 bases and J dropped 0 bases, with 20 bases sitting between them. The V and J genes are TRDV1 and TRDJ1, with D unresolved. The origin of this receptor is a boy younger than two who had congenital heart surgery. The source material was Vdelta1+ gamma-delta thymocytes from the thymus. Subset specified: FACS-sorted CD3+ TCRalphabeta- TCRVdelta1+ TCRVdelta2- thymocytes. CDR3 protein: CALGELLSGPSWYTDKLIF. CDR3 DNA sequence: TGTGCTCTTGGGGAACTCTTATCAGGTCCGTCCTGGTACACCGATAAACTCATCTTT.